A single sample gave rise to the 8 T cell receptor beta chains below, sequenced in a study of shared clonotypes between healthy human individuals. Generated by immunoSEQ multiplex PCR, the TCRdb table keeps only in-frame clones and is missing some. The sample yields some 2 million clones, 85% to 95% seen once. Sequencing used naive CD4+ T cells sorted from blood. Subset described: CD45RA+ positively selected. These receptors all come from a man between 18 and 29 years old in good health.

This rearrangement joins TRBV10-3 to TRBJ2-1; the D gene is possibly TRBD2 (6 bases). V lost 2 bases and J lost 15, with 14 bases in between. Germline CDR1 is ENHRY and CDR2 is SYGVKD. The CDR3 consists of 12 residues. The CDR3 bases are TGTGCCATCAGTGAGAGACTAGAGACCCGGTTCTTC. It codes for CAISERLETRFF.

This chain connects TRBV5-6 to TRBJ2-7; the D is unclear. The CDR3 covers 15 residues. The germline V gene has CDR1 SGHDT and CDR2 YYEEEE. The V end lost 4 bases, the J end lost 2 bases, and 16 bases lay between the germline ends. In DNA form, the CDR3 reads TGTGCCAGCAGCGAATACAGTAATCCAACCTACGAGCAGTACTTC. This codes for CASSEYSNPTYEQYF.

This chain joins TRBV7-9 and TRBJ1-2; a possible D gene is TRBD1 (6 bases). Germline V lookup: CDR1 SEHNR, CDR2 FQNEAQ (reference sequence). The CDR3 consists of 14 residues. The ends were cut back, 6 bases at V and 4 bases at J, with 15 bases in the middle. In DNA, the CDR3 is TGTGCCAGCAGACCCACACAGGGTACCTATGGCTACACCTTC. Its protein product is CASRPTQGTYGYTF. Full variable domain (outside the CDR3, taken from reference TRBV7-9 and TRBJ1-2): DTGVSQNPRHKITKRGQNVTFRCDPISEHNRLYWYRQTLGQGPEFLTYFQNEAQLEKSRLLSDRFSAERPKGSFSTLEIQRTEQGDSAMYLCASRPTQGTYGYTFGSGTRLTVV.

This clone was observed once. V is TRBV4-3 and J is TRBJ2-7; D is perhaps TRBD2 (5 bases). The CDR3 consists of 15 residues. From germline, CDR1 is LGHNA and CDR2 YSLEER. The V and J ends lost 0 bases and 5 bases respectively, with 14 bases between them. The CDR3 sequence is CASSQEGYGGNEQYF. The CDR3 nucleotides read TGCGCCAGCAGCCAAGAGGGATATGGAGGAAACGAGCAGTACTTC.

This clone appeared a single time. This chain uses TRBV2 with TRBJ2-4; maybe TRBD1 (5 bases). The V end lost 7 bases, the J end lost 5 bases, and 12 bases lay between the germline ends. CDR1 and CDR2 (germline): SNHLY, FYNNEI. This CDR3 region has 13 residues. The CDR3 nucleotides read TGTGCCAGCACCCGTAGGGGCCAAAACATTCAGTACTTC. Translation gives CASTRRGQNIQYF.

Regarding this clone: The sample has other DNA sequences that encode this CDR3 too. The rearrangement uses TRBV30 and TRBJ2-2; D remains ambiguous. CDR3 length: 11 amino acids. V was pared by 5 bases and J by 5 bases, with 6 bases between. CDR1 and CDR2 from the germline V gene are GTSNPN and SVGIG (reference sequence). The CDR3 protein is CAWSGTGELFF. The CDR3 DNA follows: TGTGCCTGGTCAGGAACCGGGGAGCTGTTTTTT.

The chain joins TRBV7-2 to TRBJ2-5; D not resolved. The CDR3 has 15 amino acids. CDR1 SGHTA and CDR2 FQGNSA come from the germline V gene. Trimming removed 3 bases at V and 0 bases at J, with 11 bases between. The CDR3, as DNA: TGTGCCAGCAGCTTCCAGCCCTCGTACCAAGAGACCCAGTACTTC. Its translation is CASSFQPSYQETQYF.

As to this clone: Other DNA sequences within the sample encode an identical CDR3. V gene TRBV19 combines with J gene TRBJ2-7, with D possibly being TRBD1 (5 bases). The V end was cut by 2 bases, the J end by 0 bases, with 11 bases between. The CDR3 has 15 residues. CDR1 and CDR2 (germline): LNHDA, SQIVND (reference sequence). CDR3 amino acids: CASSITTGSSYEQYF. CDR3 sequence (DNA): TGTGCCAGTAGTATAACAACAGGAAGCTCCTACGAGCAGTACTTC.